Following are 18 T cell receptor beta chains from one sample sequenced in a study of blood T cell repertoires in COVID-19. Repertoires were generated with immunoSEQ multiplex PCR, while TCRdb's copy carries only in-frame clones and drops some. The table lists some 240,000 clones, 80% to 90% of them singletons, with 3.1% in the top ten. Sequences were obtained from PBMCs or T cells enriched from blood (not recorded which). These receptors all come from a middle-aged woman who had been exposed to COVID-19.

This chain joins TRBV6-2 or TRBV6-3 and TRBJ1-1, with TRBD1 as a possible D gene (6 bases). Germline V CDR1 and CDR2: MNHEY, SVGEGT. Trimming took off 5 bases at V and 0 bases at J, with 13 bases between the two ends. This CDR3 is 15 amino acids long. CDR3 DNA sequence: TGTGCCAGCAGTCAACGGACAGCGATGAACACTGAAGCTTTCTTT. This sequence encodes CASSQRTAMNTEAFF.

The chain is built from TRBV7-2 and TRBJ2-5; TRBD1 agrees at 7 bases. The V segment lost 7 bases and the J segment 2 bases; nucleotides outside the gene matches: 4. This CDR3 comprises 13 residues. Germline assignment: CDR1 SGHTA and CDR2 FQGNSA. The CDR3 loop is CASNRDRQETQYF. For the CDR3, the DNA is TGTGCCAGCAACCGGGACAGACAAGAGACCCAGTACTTC.

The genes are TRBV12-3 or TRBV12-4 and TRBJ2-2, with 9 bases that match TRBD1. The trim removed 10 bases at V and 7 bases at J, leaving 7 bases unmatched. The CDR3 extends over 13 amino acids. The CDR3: CATRDRVYGELFF. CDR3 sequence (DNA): TGTGCCACTCGGGACAGGGTCTACGGGGAGCTGTTTTTT.

DNA for the CDR3: TGTGCCAGCAGTTACGGGACAGGCCGCAGGGCAAAACTGTTTTTT. Protein product: CASSYGTGRRAKLFF. The J gene is TRBJ1-4, the V gene TRBV6-5; 8 bases are shared with TRBD1. CDR3 length: 15 residues. The ends lost 2 bases at V and 10 bases at J; junction bases unmatched: 9. CDR1 is MNHEY, CDR2 SVGAGI, per germline.

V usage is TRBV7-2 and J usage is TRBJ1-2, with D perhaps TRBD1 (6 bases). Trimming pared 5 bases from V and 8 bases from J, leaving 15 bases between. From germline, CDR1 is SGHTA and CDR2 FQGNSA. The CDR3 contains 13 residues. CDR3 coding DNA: TGTGCCAGCAGCGTGCCGGGGGGCCTCGGCTACACCTTC. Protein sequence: CASSVPGGLGYTF. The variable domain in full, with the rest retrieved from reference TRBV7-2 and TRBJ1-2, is GAGVSQSPSNKVTEKGKDVELRCDPISGHTALYWYRQSLGQGLEFLIYFQGNSAPDKSGLPSDRFSAERTGGSVSTLTIQRTQQEDSAVYLCASSVPGGLGYTFGSGTRLTVV.

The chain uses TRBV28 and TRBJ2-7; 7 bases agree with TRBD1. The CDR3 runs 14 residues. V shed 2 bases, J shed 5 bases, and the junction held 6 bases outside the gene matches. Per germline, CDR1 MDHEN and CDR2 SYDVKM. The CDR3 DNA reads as TGTGCCAGCAGTTTAGGGACAGTCCAGCACGAGCAGTACTTC. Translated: CASSLGTVQHEQYF.

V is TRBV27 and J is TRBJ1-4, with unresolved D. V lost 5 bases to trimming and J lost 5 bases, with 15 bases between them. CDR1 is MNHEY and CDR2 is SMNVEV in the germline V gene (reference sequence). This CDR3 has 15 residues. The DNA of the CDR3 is TGTGCCAGCAGTCCCGGGGTCCTCGGAAATGAAAAACTGTTTTTT. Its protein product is CASSPGVLGNEKLFF.

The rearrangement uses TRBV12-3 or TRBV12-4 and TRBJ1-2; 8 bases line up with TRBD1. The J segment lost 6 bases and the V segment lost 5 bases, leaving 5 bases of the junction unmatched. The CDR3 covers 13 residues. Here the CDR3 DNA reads TGTGCCAGCAGTCCCCGGACAGGGCATGGCTACACCTTC. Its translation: CASSPRTGHGYTF.

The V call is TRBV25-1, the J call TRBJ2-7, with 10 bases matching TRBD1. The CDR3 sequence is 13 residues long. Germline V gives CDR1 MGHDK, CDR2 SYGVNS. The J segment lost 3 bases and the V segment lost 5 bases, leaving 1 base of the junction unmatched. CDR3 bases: TGTGCCAGCAGTTGGACAGGGGGCTACGAGCAGTACTTC. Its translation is CASSWTGGYEQYF.

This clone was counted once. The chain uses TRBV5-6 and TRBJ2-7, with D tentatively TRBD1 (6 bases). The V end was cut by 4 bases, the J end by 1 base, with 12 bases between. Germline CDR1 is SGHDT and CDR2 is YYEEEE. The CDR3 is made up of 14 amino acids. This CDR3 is CASSPGQLSYEQYV. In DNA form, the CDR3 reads TGTGCCAGCAGCCCCGGACAGTTATCCTACGAGCAGTACGTC.

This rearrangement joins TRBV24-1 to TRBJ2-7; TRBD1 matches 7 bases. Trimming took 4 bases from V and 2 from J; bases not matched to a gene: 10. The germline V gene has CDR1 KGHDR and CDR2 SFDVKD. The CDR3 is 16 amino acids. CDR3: CATSDPRQGKAYEQYF. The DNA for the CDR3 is TGTGCCACCAGTGACCCAAGACAGGGTAAAGCCTACGAGCAGTACTTC.

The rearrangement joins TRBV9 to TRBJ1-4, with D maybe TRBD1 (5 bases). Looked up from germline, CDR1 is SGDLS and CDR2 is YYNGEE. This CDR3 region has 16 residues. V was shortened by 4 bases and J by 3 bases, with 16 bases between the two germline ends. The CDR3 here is CASSNSGTLANEKLFF. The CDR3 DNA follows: TGTGCCAGCAGCAACTCAGGGACTTTGGCTAATGAAAAACTGTTTTTT.

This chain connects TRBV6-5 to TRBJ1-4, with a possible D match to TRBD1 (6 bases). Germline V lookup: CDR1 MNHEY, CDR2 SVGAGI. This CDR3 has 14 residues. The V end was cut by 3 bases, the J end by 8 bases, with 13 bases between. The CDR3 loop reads CASSYVGAREKLFF. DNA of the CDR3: TGTGCCAGCAGTTATGTGGGGGCGCGGGAAAAACTGTTTTTT.

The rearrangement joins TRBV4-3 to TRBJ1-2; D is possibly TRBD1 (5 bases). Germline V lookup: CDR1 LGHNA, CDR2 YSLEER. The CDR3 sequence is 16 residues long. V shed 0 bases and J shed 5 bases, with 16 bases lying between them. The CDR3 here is CASSQDLRGSWYGYTF. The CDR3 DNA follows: TGCGCCAGCAGCCAAGATCTCCGGGGGTCATGGTATGGCTACACCTTC.

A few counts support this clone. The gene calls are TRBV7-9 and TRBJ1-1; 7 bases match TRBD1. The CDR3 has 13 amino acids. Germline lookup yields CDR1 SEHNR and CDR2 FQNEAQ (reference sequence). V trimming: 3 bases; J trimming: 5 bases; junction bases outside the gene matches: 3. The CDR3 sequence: CASSFEQGTEAFF. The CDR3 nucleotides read TGTGCCAGCAGCTTTGAACAGGGGACTGAAGCTTTCTTT.

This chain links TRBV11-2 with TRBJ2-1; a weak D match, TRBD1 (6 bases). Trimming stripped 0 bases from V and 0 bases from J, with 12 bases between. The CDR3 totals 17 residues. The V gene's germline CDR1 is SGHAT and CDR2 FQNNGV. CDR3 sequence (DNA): TGTGCCAGCAGCTTAGAAGGGGACACCTACTCCTACAATGAGCAGTTCTTC. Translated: CASSLEGDTYSYNEQFF.

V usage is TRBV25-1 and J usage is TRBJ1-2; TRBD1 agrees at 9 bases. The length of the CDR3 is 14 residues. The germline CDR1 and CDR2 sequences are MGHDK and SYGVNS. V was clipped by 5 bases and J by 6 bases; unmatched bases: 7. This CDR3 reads CASSTPGTGNGYTF. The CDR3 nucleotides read TGTGCCAGCAGTACACCCGGGACAGGGAATGGCTACACCTTC.

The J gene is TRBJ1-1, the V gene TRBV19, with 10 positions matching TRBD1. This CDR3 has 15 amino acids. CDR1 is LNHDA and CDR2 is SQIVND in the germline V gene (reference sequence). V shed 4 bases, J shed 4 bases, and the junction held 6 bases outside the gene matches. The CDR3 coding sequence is TGTGCCAGTAGTAGATGGACAGGGGGAATCACTGAAGCTTTCTTT. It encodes CASSRWTGGITEAFF.